Listed below are T cell receptor beta chains from one sample, sequenced in a study of cytomegalovirus exposure and HLA in healthy donors. The assay was immunoSEQ multiplex PCR, and TCRdb's table has in-frame clones only and misses some. Among about 140,000 clones listed, 79% were seen once. Sequencing input: PBMCs. These receptors all stem from a middle-aged man in good health and CMV-seropositive. Both conserved end residues are part of each CDR3. Each record gives: J gene, V gene, clone size, D gene, CDR3 DNA, CDR3 protein. The D gene is left open where the match is weak. Size is stated for part of the rows, as once, few or many counts, or as a class when the clone is expanded.

J gene: TRBJ2-3; V gene: TRBV6-1; clone size: .; D gene: TRBD2; CDR3 DNA: TGTGCCTCCTGGACTAGCGACTGGGATACGCAGTATTTT; CDR3 protein: CASWTSDWDTQYF
J gene: TRBJ1-6; V gene: TRBV27; clone size: .; D gene: TRBD1; CDR3 DNA: TGTGCCAGTATGGGACAGGGGGCGTCTTCACCCCTCCACTTT; CDR3 protein: CASMGQGASSPLHF
J gene: TRBJ2-7; V gene: TRBV7-9; clone size: few; D gene: .; CDR3 DNA: TGTGCCAGCAGCTTAGGCGGGACAGTTTTCCCCTACGAGCAGTACTTC; CDR3 protein: CASSLGGTVFPYEQYF
J gene: TRBJ2-1; V gene: TRBV6-4; clone size: .; D gene: TRBD2; CDR3 DNA: TGTGCCAGCAGTCCCGAGCGGGAAAGCAATGAGCAGTTCTTC; CDR3 protein: CASSPERESNEQFF
J gene: TRBJ2-1; V gene: TRBV14; clone size: .; D gene: TRBD2; CDR3 DNA: TGTGCCAGCAGCCACGGGGGGTCCTACAATGAGCAGTTCTTC; CDR3 protein: CASSHGGSYNEQFF
J gene: TRBJ2-7; V gene: TRBV28; clone size: few; D gene: TRBD1; CDR3 DNA: TGTGCCAGCAGTAGCACGAACAGGGGCGAGCAGTACTTC; CDR3 protein: CASSSTNRGEQYF
J gene: TRBJ2-7; V gene: TRBV5-1; clone size: .; D gene: .; CDR3 DNA: TGCGCCAGCAGCTTGGCCGAAGTCCGCGGGGAGCAGTACTTC; CDR3 protein: CASSLAEVRGEQYF
J gene: TRBJ2-7; V gene: TRBV11-2; clone size: .; D gene: .; CDR3 DNA: TGTGCCAGCAGCTTAAGGAGCGGTCCCTACGAGCAGTACTTC; CDR3 protein: CASSLRSGPYEQYF
J gene: TRBJ2-5; V gene: TRBV19; clone size: .; D gene: .; CDR3 DNA: TGTGCCAGTAGTATAGATCGGGGTGGAGGGGAGACCCAGTACTTC; CDR3 protein: CASSIDRGGGETQYF
J gene: TRBJ1-5; V gene: TRBV7-2; clone size: .; D gene: .; CDR3 DNA: TGTGCCAGCAGCTTAGTCGCGAATAGCAATCAGCCCCAGCATTTT; CDR3 protein: CASSLVANSNQPQHF
J gene: TRBJ2-1; V gene: TRBV9; clone size: .; D gene: TRBD1; CDR3 DNA: TGTGCCAGCAGCGACGGGACAGGGCCTTACAATGAGCAGTTCTTC; CDR3 protein: CASSDGTGPYNEQFF
J gene: TRBJ1-5; V gene: TRBV19; clone size: once; D gene: TRBD1; CDR3 DNA: TGTGCCAGTAGTGAGACAGGGTCCTACCAGCCCCAGCATTTT; CDR3 protein: CASSETGSYQPQHF
J gene: TRBJ1-4; V gene: TRBV2; clone size: many; D gene: .; CDR3 DNA: TGTGCCAGCGGCGAGAACAGGGATACTAATGAAAAACTGTTTTTT; CDR3 protein: CASGENRDTNEKLFF
J gene: TRBJ1-4; V gene: TRBV7-9; clone size: once; D gene: TRBD1; CDR3 DNA: TGTTCCAGCAGCCAGCACGGGACAGGGGACGAAAAACTGTTTTTT; CDR3 protein: CSSSQHGTGDEKLFF
J gene: TRBJ1-3; V gene: TRBV11-3; clone size: .; D gene: .; CDR3 DNA: TGTGCCAGCAGCTTAGAGCCCGGGTTCCCTGGAAACACCATATATTTT; CDR3 protein: CASSLEPGFPGNTIYF
J gene: TRBJ1-5; V gene: TRBV2; clone size: .; D gene: TRBD1; CDR3 DNA: TGTGCCAGCAGTCGGGACAGGGGGCGCGAACAGCCCCAGCATTTT; CDR3 protein: CASSRDRGREQPQHF
J gene: TRBJ2-1; V gene: TRBV19; clone size: .; D gene: TRBD1; CDR3 DNA: TGTGCCCCGACGGGACAGGGCCTGTGCAATGAGCAGTTCTTC; CDR3 protein: CAPTGQGLCNEQFF
J gene: TRBJ1-2; V gene: TRBV29-1; clone size: .; D gene: .; CDR3 DNA: TGCAGCGTTGAGGGGGGGTCGGACTATGGCTACACCTTC; CDR3 protein: CSVEGGSDYGYTF
J gene: TRBJ2-5; V gene: TRBV19; clone size: once; D gene: .; CDR3 DNA: TGTGCCAGTAGTTCCAATGAACAGGGAAAGACCCAGTACTTC; CDR3 protein: CASSSNEQGKTQYF
J gene: TRBJ2-7; V gene: TRBV28; clone size: .; D gene: .; CDR3 DNA: TGTGCCAGCAGTTCTCTGGGACAAAATTCCTACGAGCAGTGCTTC; CDR3 protein: CASSSLGQNSYEQCF
J gene: TRBJ2-1; V gene: TRBV19; clone size: .; D gene: .; CDR3 DNA: TGTGCCAGTAGTATCTCTTCTTACAATGAGCAGTTCTTC; CDR3 protein: CASSISSYNEQFF
J gene: TRBJ1-4; V gene: TRBV28; clone size: .; D gene: TRBD1; CDR3 DNA: TGTGCCAGCTTAACGGACAGGGGATTTCAGGTCGAAAAACTGTTTTTT; CDR3 protein: CASLTDRGFQVEKLFF
J gene: TRBJ2-1; V gene: TRBV7-9; clone size: .; D gene: TRBD2; CDR3 DNA: TGTGCCAGCAGCTCAGGGACTAGCGGCCGCTCCTACAATGAGCAGTTCTTC; CDR3 protein: CASSSGTSGRSYNEQFF
J gene: TRBJ1-2; V gene: TRBV10-3; clone size: .; D gene: .; CDR3 DNA: TGTGCCATCAGTGAGTCACGGGAGTCGAACTATGGCTACACCTTC; CDR3 protein: CAISESRESNYGYTF
J gene: TRBJ2-2; V gene: TRBV5-1; clone size: .; D gene: .; CDR3 DNA: TGCGCCAGCACCCCGTTGCTCGGGGGAAGAGCCGGGGAGCTGTTTTTT; CDR3 protein: CASTPLLGGRAGELFF
J gene: TRBJ2-3; V gene: TRBV9; clone size: .; D gene: .; CDR3 DNA: TGTGCCAGCAGCGGACTAGTTTTAGATACGCAGTATTTT; CDR3 protein: CASSGLVLDTQYF
J gene: TRBJ2-7; V gene: TRBV27; clone size: .; D gene: .; CDR3 DNA: TGTGCCAGCAGACCGGGTACAATGTCCTACGAGCAGTACTTC; CDR3 protein: CASRPGTMSYEQYF
J gene: TRBJ2-7; V gene: TRBV7-9; clone size: few; D gene: TRBD1; CDR3 DNA: TGTGCCAGCAGCACCCGACAGGGTAGCTTCTACGAGCAGTACTTC; CDR3 protein: CASSTRQGSFYEQYF
J gene: TRBJ2-1; V gene: TRBV5-6; clone size: .; D gene: .; CDR3 DNA: TGTGCCAGCAGCTTGATCGATGAGCAGTTCTTC; CDR3 protein: CASSLIDEQFF
J gene: TRBJ1-6; V gene: TRBV15; clone size: .; D gene: .; CDR3 DNA: TGTGCCACCAGCAGAGATCGGTCTCGTGCTTCACCCCTCCACTTT; CDR3 protein: CATSRDRSRASPLHF
J gene: TRBJ1-4; V gene: TRBV5-1; clone size: .; D gene: TRBD1; CDR3 DNA: TGCGCCAGCAGCTTGGGACAGGGCGCTGAAAAACTGTTTTTT; CDR3 protein: CASSLGQGAEKLFF
J gene: TRBJ2-1; V gene: TRBV9; clone size: .; D gene: TRBD2; CDR3 DNA: TGTGCCAGCAGCGCAGGACTAGGCTACAATGAGCAGTTCTTC; CDR3 protein: CASSAGLGYNEQFF
J gene: TRBJ2-3; V gene: TRBV6-1; clone size: .; D gene: .; CDR3 DNA: TGTGCCAGCAACCAGAAGTACACAGATACGCAGTATTTT; CDR3 protein: CASNQKYTDTQYF
J gene: TRBJ2-7; V gene: TRBV18; clone size: .; D gene: TRBD1; CDR3 DNA: TGTGCCAGCTCACAGACAGGGGGCGCGTCCTACGAGCAGTACTTC; CDR3 protein: CASSQTGGASYEQYF
J gene: TRBJ1-2; V gene: TRBV5-4; clone size: .; D gene: .; CDR3 DNA: TGTGCCAGCAGCTACGGGTCTTTGAACACCTTC; CDR3 protein: CASSYGSLNTF
J gene: TRBJ2-7; V gene: TRBV4-1; clone size: .; D gene: TRBD1; CDR3 DNA: TGCGCCAGCAGCCAAGTCGGGACAGGGGGCCCGAGCTCCTACGAGCAGTACTTC; CDR3 protein: CASSQVGTGGPSSYEQYF
J gene: TRBJ1-3; V gene: TRBV5-1; clone size: .; D gene: .; CDR3 DNA: TGCGCCAGCAGCTTGGAATCGGGGGGGGGAAACACCATATATTTT; CDR3 protein: CASSLESGGGNTIYF
J gene: TRBJ2-5; V gene: TRBV19; clone size: .; D gene: .; CDR3 DNA: TGTGCCAGTAGTATAGCTTACCTAGCTTATCGACAAGAGACCCAGTACTTC; CDR3 protein: CASSIAYLAYRQETQYF
J gene: TRBJ2-1; V gene: TRBV7-2; clone size: .; D gene: TRBD2; CDR3 DNA: TGTGCCAGCCGGACTAGCGGTTACAATGAGCAGTTCTTC; CDR3 protein: CASRTSGYNEQFF
J gene: TRBJ2-5; V gene: TRBV11-3; clone size: .; D gene: TRBD1; CDR3 DNA: TGTGCCAGCAGCTTGGGACAGGGAGAGACCCAGTACTTC; CDR3 protein: CASSLGQGETQYF
J gene: TRBJ2-7; V gene: TRBV27; clone size: .; D gene: TRBD2; CDR3 DNA: TGTGCCAGCAGTTTAATTGGGACTAGCGGGAGTTACGAGCAGTACTTC; CDR3 protein: CASSLIGTSGSYEQYF
J gene: TRBJ2-1; V gene: TRBV15; clone size: .; D gene: .; CDR3 DNA: TGTGCCACCAGCAGAGTCTCCGCAGGGGCCCCTAATGAGCAGTTCTTC; CDR3 protein: CATSRVSAGAPNEQFF
J gene: TRBJ2-1; V gene: TRBV25-1; clone size: .; D gene: TRBD2; CDR3 DNA: TGTGCCAGCAGTGACCCCACTAGCGGGGCCTACAATGAGCAGTTCTTC; CDR3 protein: CASSDPTSGAYNEQFF
J gene: TRBJ2-7; V gene: TRBV2; clone size: .; D gene: .; CDR3 DNA: TGTGCCAGCAGTGATGGAGTGGGAGCTTCATACGAGCAGTACTTC; CDR3 protein: CASSDGVGASYEQYF
J gene: TRBJ1-5; V gene: TRBV7-2; clone size: .; D gene: .; CDR3 DNA: TGTGCCAGCAGCTTAGCTATCAATCAGCCCCAGCATTTT; CDR3 protein: CASSLAINQPQHF
J gene: TRBJ2-3; V gene: TRBV10-3; clone size: once; D gene: TRBD2; CDR3 DNA: TGTGCCATCGGATTAGCGGGAGTTTCAGATACGCAGTATTTT; CDR3 protein: CAIGLAGVSDTQYF
J gene: TRBJ2-7; V gene: TRBV7-9; clone size: .; D gene: .; CDR3 DNA: TGTGCCAGCAGCTTTTTTACTAGGGACGAGCAGTACTTC; CDR3 protein: CASSFFTRDEQYF
J gene: TRBJ2-3; V gene: TRBV12-5; clone size: .; D gene: .; CDR3 DNA: TGTGCTAGTGACGACCGGGAGCGATTAAATACGCAGTATTTT; CDR3 protein: CASDDRERLNTQYF
J gene: TRBJ1-2; V gene: TRBV6-6; clone size: few; D gene: .; CDR3 DNA: TGTGCCAGCAGTTATGGCACCCCCAGCGCCTATGGCTACACCTTC; CDR3 protein: CASSYGTPSAYGYTF
J gene: TRBJ2-1; V gene: TRBV7-2; clone size: .; D gene: TRBD1; CDR3 DNA: TGTGCCAGCAGCCAACCCGGGACAGACTCCTACAATGAGCAGTTCTTC; CDR3 protein: CASSQPGTDSYNEQFF
J gene: TRBJ2-6; V gene: TRBV7-8; clone size: .; D gene: .; CDR3 DNA: TGTGCCAGCAGCCCAGCCCGACCCTCACACGACACTAGTTCTGGGGCCAACGTCCTGACTTTC; CDR3 protein: CASSPARPSHDTSSGANVLTF
J gene: TRBJ2-7; V gene: TRBV27; clone size: .; D gene: TRBD2; CDR3 DNA: TGTGCCAGCAGTTTAGGGGGGGACGAGCAGTACTTC; CDR3 protein: CASSLGGDEQYF
J gene: TRBJ2-2; V gene: TRBV5-1; clone size: .; D gene: .; CDR3 DNA: TGCGCCAGCAGCTTTAGCGCAGACGGGGAGCTGTTTTTT; CDR3 protein: CASSFSADGELFF